The sequence of this TCR beta chain was determined in a study of blood T cell repertoires in COVID-19. On the study more broadly: From the United States, Italy and Spain came samples of acute and convalescent COVID-19. T cells, B-cell-depleted T cells, or PBMCs supplied cDNA or gDNA.

The germline CDR1 and CDR2 sequences are SQVTM and ANQGSEA. CDR3 size: 14 residues. V was pared by 5 bases and J by 7 bases, with 20 bases between. Original processing methods: Using reference gene primer amplification, nucleated cell counts were estimated. Using immunoSEQ multiplex PCR, the repertoire was profiled, and TCRdb retains in-frame clones only, with some absent. V and J calls and clone size follow that table, whereas D and trimming were derived from the DNA. Here the sample spans 70,000 or so clones, about 92% being singletons. This clone was seen a few times. Sequencing was performed on peripheral blood. The sequence came from a human donor in a cohort sampled during active COVID-19. V gene TRBV29-1 combines with J gene TRBJ1-1; a possible D gene is TRBD1 (6 bases). The CDR3 DNA follows: TGCAGCGTTTCACAGGGCCCCTTTGGGGTTGAAGCTTTCTTT. Translated, it gives CSVSQGPFGVEAFF.